This section outlines one T cell receptor (beta chain) sequence together with its context. The data originate from a study of blood T cell repertoires in COVID-19. Study-level information: COVID-19 samples collected from the United States, Italy and Spain covered acute and convalescent phases. The analysed material was cDNA or gDNA that came from T cells, B-cell-depleted T cells, or PBMCs.

Original handling: Amplification of reference gene primers provided the estimated nucleated cell counts. Measured with immunoSEQ multiplex PCR; TCRdb has only the in-frame clones, and not every one. From that table come the V and J calls and clone size; the DNA was used to work out D and trimming. In the table there are 150,000 to 200,000 clones, 75% to 90% of which are singletons. V lost 0 bases to trimming and J lost 9 bases, with 9 bases between them. The CDR3 is made up of 13 amino acids. Germline CDR1 WSHSY, CDR2 SAAADI. Sequencing input: peripheral blood. The rearrangement links TRBV10-2 to TRBJ1-5; D is perhaps TRBD1 (5 bases). The sequence was collected from a human donor with acute or convalescent COVID-19. The donor label of this sample is uncertain. The CDR3 nucleotides are TGCGCCAGCAGTGAGTCGGGGCCAGGGCCCCAGCATTTT. It codes for CASSESGPGPQHF.